The T cell receptor (beta chain) described here comes from a study of CD8 T cells in Susac syndrome. Study-wide results and limits: Only a relatively small number of individuals were included in the TCR sequencing and HLA analysis.

Blood CD8+ and CD4+ T cells underwent high-throughput TCR beta sequencing. Controls matched for sex and age were healthy donors. Of note for this clonotype: The target antigen is unknown. Relative to the germline gene, one junction end is altered; a read error may explain this.

The V gene's germline CDR1 is MNHEY and CDR2 SVGAGI. The CDR3 extends over 17 amino acids. When the RNA was reverse transcribed, random hexamers were used with an input of about 0.5 to 1 ug. TCR beta CDR3 was amplified by immunoSEQ multiplex PCR. This amplification extended across 54 Vbeta and 13 Jbeta segments. Using its own MiXCR run on the immunoSEQ multiplex PCR reads, TCRdb lists one record per CDR3 protein. Altogether about 25,000 distinct CDR3 sequences are present, 85% to 95% being singletons, with the ten largest covering 0.25% to 0.3%. This receptor was identified in a human donor in good health. The sequencing input was CD8+ T cells from PBMCs. This chain links TRBV6-5 with TRBJ2-2, with a weak D call TRBD1 (5 bases). CDR3 region: CASSYSNVRANTRELFF. CDR3 coding DNA: TGTGCCAGCAGTTACTCGAATGTCAGGGCGAACACCAGGGAGCTGTTTTTT.